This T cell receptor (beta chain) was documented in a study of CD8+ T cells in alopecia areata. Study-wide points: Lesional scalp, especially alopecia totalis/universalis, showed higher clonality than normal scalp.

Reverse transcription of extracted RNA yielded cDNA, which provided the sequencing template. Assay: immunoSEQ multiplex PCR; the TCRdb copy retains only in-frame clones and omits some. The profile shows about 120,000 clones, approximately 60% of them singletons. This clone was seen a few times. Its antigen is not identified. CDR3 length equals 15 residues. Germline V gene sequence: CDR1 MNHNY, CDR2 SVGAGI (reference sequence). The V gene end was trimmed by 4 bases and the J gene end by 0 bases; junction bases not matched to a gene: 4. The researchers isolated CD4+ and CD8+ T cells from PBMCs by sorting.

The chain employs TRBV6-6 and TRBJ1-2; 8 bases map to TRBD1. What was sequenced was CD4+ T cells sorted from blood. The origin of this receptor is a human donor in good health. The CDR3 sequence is CASSLTGGTNYGYTF. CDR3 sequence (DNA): TGTGCCAGCAGTTTAACAGGGGGGACTAACTATGGCTACACCTTC.